This T cell receptor beta chain was captured in a study of cytotoxic CD8 clonotypes in ibrutinib-treated CLL. Study-level information: Samples showed on average around 250,000 productive templates and around 94,000 productive rearrangements.

Findings of the study overall: Stable or contracted on treatment, public clonotypes were also uncommon.

The V gene lost 0 bases and the J gene lost 3 bases, with 10 bases spanning the gap. Looked up from germline, CDR1 is SGHRS and CDR2 is YFSETQ. CDR3 size: 14 residues. This clone was seen a handful of times. Its antigen remains unknown. Deep sequencing aimed at 1 in 200,000 to 1 in 1 million T cells' resolution. Data came from immunoSEQ multiplex PCR; TCRdb stores just in-frame clones and leaves some out. Among roughly 42,000 clones listed, approximately 67% were seen once. The input for sequencing was PBMCs, taken at disease progression, from a patient treated with ibrutinib. This chain uses TRBV5-1 with TRBJ2-7; the D gene is possibly TRBD2 (6 bases). The receptor was derived from a human donor with chronic lymphocytic leukemia. CDR3 residues: CASSLAGGDYEQYF. In DNA form, the CDR3 reads TGCGCCAGCAGCTTGGCCGGCGGGGACTACGAGCAGTACTTC.